These T cell receptor beta chains were read from a single sample in a study of blood T cell repertoires in COVID-19. Method: immunoSEQ multiplex PCR; TCRdb's copy keeps in-frame clones and lacks some. The profile covers about 300,000 clones, with 75% to 90% appearing a single time and around 2.2% taken by the ten largest. The material sequenced was PBMCs or T cells enriched from blood (not recorded which). Source of these receptors: a young man who had recovered from COVID-19. CDR3s include the opening cysteine and the closing phenylalanine or tryptophan. A D gene is named only where the DNA matches it firmly. Some rows have no size entry. The others give once, few or many, or a class for an expanded clone.

j_call: TRBJ1-2
clone_size: once
d_call: .
v_call: TRBV3-1/TRBV3-2
cdr3_nt: TGTGCCAGCAGCCAAGTCAACAGGGCCGGCTACACCTTC
cdr3_aa: CASSQVNRAGYTF

j_call: TRBJ2-5
clone_size: .
d_call: TRBD1
v_call: TRBV5-1
cdr3_nt: TGCGCCAGCAGCTTGGGGGGACAGCAAGAGACCCAGTACTTC
cdr3_aa: CASSLGGQQETQYF

j_call: TRBJ2-7
clone_size: .
d_call: .
v_call: TRBV30
cdr3_nt: TGTGCCTGGAGTCCTAGGACAGCCGTCCCCAAGCAGTACTTC
cdr3_aa: CAWSPRTAVPKQYF

j_call: TRBJ2-3
clone_size: .
d_call: .
v_call: TRBV2
cdr3_nt: TGTGCCAGCAGTGAAATCGGGTCCCAGTATTTT
cdr3_aa: CASSEIGSQYF

j_call: TRBJ2-3
clone_size: .
d_call: TRBD2
v_call: TRBV12-5
cdr3_nt: TGTGCTAGTGCCACAATAGCGGGGACGAGTCCAGATACGCAGTATTTT
cdr3_aa: CASATIAGTSPDTQYF

j_call: TRBJ2-5
clone_size: .
d_call: .
v_call: TRBV11-3
cdr3_nt: TGTGCCAGCAGCTTAGGGCCGGACAGAGATGAGACCCAGTACTTC
cdr3_aa: CASSLGPDRDETQYF

j_call: TRBJ1-6
clone_size: .
d_call: TRBD1
v_call: TRBV27
cdr3_nt: TGTGCCAGCAGACAGGGCGGGACAGTAGATAATTCACCCCTCCACTTT
cdr3_aa: CASRQGGTVDNSPLHF

j_call: TRBJ1-4
clone_size: .
d_call: TRBD1
v_call: TRBV5-8
cdr3_nt: TGTGCCAGCAGCGTCGGACAGGGTTCAACTAATGAAAAACTGTTTTTT
cdr3_aa: CASSVGQGSTNEKLFF

j_call: TRBJ1-1
clone_size: .
d_call: TRBD1
v_call: TRBV5-1
cdr3_nt: TGCGCCAGCAGTCTGGAAGGACAGGGGGCGTACACTGAAGCTTTCTTT
cdr3_aa: CASSLEGQGAYTEAFF

j_call: TRBJ2-1
clone_size: once
d_call: .
v_call: TRBV7-6
cdr3_nt: TGTGCCAGCAGCGCCCTCGGGATTCCCTACAATGAGCAGTTCTTC
cdr3_aa: CASSALGIPYNEQFF

j_call: TRBJ1-2
clone_size: .
d_call: .
v_call: TRBV4-1
cdr3_nt: TGCGCCAGCAGCCAAGGGGGGGGGAGGATCTATGGCTACACCTTC
cdr3_aa: CASSQGGGRIYGYTF

j_call: TRBJ2-6
clone_size: few
d_call: .
v_call: TRBV19
cdr3_nt: TGTGCCAGTAGTATGGGACTTAATAGGGCCAACGTCCTGACTTTC
cdr3_aa: CASSMGLNRANVLTF

j_call: TRBJ1-3
clone_size: .
d_call: .
v_call: TRBV6-5
cdr3_nt: TGTGCCAGCAGTTACACGGGGGGCAGTGGAAACACCATATATTTT
cdr3_aa: CASSYTGGSGNTIYF

j_call: TRBJ2-1
clone_size: .
d_call: TRBD1
v_call: TRBV25-1
cdr3_nt: TGTGCCAGCAGTCTTCCCGGGACAGGGGGGAATGAGCAGTTCTTC
cdr3_aa: CASSLPGTGGNEQFF

j_call: TRBJ1-1
clone_size: .
d_call: .
v_call: TRBV12-3/TRBV12-4
cdr3_nt: TGTGCCAGCAGTTTCGGAGGGGACACTGAAGCTTTCTTT
cdr3_aa: CASSFGGDTEAFF

j_call: TRBJ2-2
clone_size: .
d_call: TRBD2
v_call: TRBV7-2
cdr3_nt: TGTGCCAGCAGCTTAGAGCGGGGAGGCACCGGGGAGCTGTTTTTT
cdr3_aa: CASSLERGGTGELFF

j_call: TRBJ2-5
clone_size: .
d_call: TRBD2
v_call: TRBV19
cdr3_nt: TGTGCCAGTAGTATAGTTAGCGGGAAGCAAGAGACCCAGTACTTC
cdr3_aa: CASSIVSGKQETQYF

j_call: TRBJ1-1
clone_size: few
d_call: .
v_call: TRBV19
cdr3_nt: TGTGCCAGTAGTCGGTGGCCGGAGACTGAAGCTTTCTTT
cdr3_aa: CASSRWPETEAFF

j_call: TRBJ1-2
clone_size: .
d_call: TRBD1
v_call: TRBV2
cdr3_nt: TGTGCCAGCAGTGAACAGGGGGCCTATGGCTACACCTTC
cdr3_aa: CASSEQGAYGYTF

j_call: TRBJ1-3
clone_size: .
d_call: .
v_call: TRBV10-3
cdr3_nt: TGTGCCGGACAGAGCGGACTGACCTCTGGAAACACCATATATTTT
cdr3_aa: CAGQSGLTSGNTIYF

j_call: TRBJ1-1
clone_size: .
d_call: .
v_call: TRBV7-9
cdr3_nt: TGTGCCAGCAGCTTAGCAGGGGGTGAAGCTTTCTTT
cdr3_aa: CASSLAGGEAFF

j_call: TRBJ1-5
clone_size: .
d_call: .
v_call: TRBV24-1
cdr3_nt: TGTGCCACCAGTGATAGGGCGGGACCCGGAGCTCAGCCCCAGCATTTT
cdr3_aa: CATSDRAGPGAQPQHF

j_call: TRBJ2-7
clone_size: .
d_call: .
v_call: TRBV7-2
cdr3_nt: TGTGCCAGCAGCTCCCAAGCCCTGGGGGCGTTATTCGAGCAGTACTTC
cdr3_aa: CASSSQALGALFEQYF

j_call: TRBJ1-2
clone_size: .
d_call: TRBD1
v_call: TRBV28
cdr3_nt: TGTGCCAGCATTCCGGGACAGGGGCGAGGCTACACCTTC
cdr3_aa: CASIPGQGRGYTF

j_call: TRBJ2-7
clone_size: .
d_call: .
v_call: TRBV14
cdr3_nt: TGTGCCAGCAGCCAAGTTCCAGTCTACGAGCAGTACTTC
cdr3_aa: CASSQVPVYEQYF

j_call: TRBJ2-7
clone_size: .
d_call: TRBD1
v_call: TRBV4-3
cdr3_nt: TGCGCCAGCAGGGGACAGGGGGCAGGCGAGCAGTACTTC
cdr3_aa: CASRGQGAGEQYF

j_call: TRBJ2-3
clone_size: .
d_call: .
v_call: TRBV9
cdr3_nt: TGTGCCAGCAGCGTAGAGAGTAGCGCCCGCACAGATACGCAGTATTTT
cdr3_aa: CASSVESSARTDTQYF

j_call: TRBJ1-5
clone_size: .
d_call: TRBD1
v_call: TRBV3-1/TRBV3-2
cdr3_nt: TGTGCCAGCAGCCTTACAGGGGGAAGCAATCAGCCCCAGCATTTT
cdr3_aa: CASSLTGGSNQPQHF

j_call: TRBJ1-1
clone_size: .
d_call: .
v_call: TRBV30
cdr3_nt: TGTGCCTGGAGTGTACATGGCAGGCGATTGAACACTGAAGCTTTCTTT
cdr3_aa: CAWSVHGRRLNTEAFF

j_call: TRBJ2-5
clone_size: .
d_call: .
v_call: TRBV21-1
cdr3_nt: TGTGCCAGCAGCAACCCCGGGACAGTCCAAGAGACCCAGTACTTC
cdr3_aa: CASSNPGTVQETQYF

j_call: TRBJ2-3
clone_size: .
d_call: TRBD2
v_call: TRBV2
cdr3_nt: TGTGCCAGCAGATTGGGACTAGCAGAAAGCACAGATACGCAGTATTTT
cdr3_aa: CASRLGLAESTDTQYF

j_call: TRBJ2-1
clone_size: .
d_call: .
v_call: TRBV7-9
cdr3_nt: TGTGCCAGCAGCTTCCGTGAGCAGTTCTTC
cdr3_aa: CASSFREQFF

j_call: TRBJ1-2
clone_size: .
d_call: TRBD1
v_call: TRBV5-4
cdr3_nt: TGTGCCAGCAGCTCGGACAGGGTGGGTGGCTACACCTTC
cdr3_aa: CASSSDRVGGYTF

j_call: TRBJ2-1
clone_size: .
d_call: TRBD1
v_call: TRBV7-2
cdr3_nt: TGTGCCAGCAGCCAAGACAGGGGGACCTACAATGAGCAGTTCTTC
cdr3_aa: CASSQDRGTYNEQFF

j_call: TRBJ2-3
clone_size: .
d_call: TRBD2
v_call: TRBV4-2
cdr3_nt: TGTGCCAGCAGCCAAGACAGGGAGGGAACAGATACGCAGTATTTT
cdr3_aa: CASSQDREGTDTQYF

j_call: TRBJ2-3
clone_size: .
d_call: TRBD1
v_call: TRBV3-1/TRBV3-2
cdr3_nt: TGTGCCAGCAGCCAAGTCGGGACAGGAGGCACAGATACGCAGTATTTT
cdr3_aa: CASSQVGTGGTDTQYF

j_call: TRBJ1-3
clone_size: .
d_call: .
v_call: TRBV10-3
cdr3_nt: TGTGCCTCAACAGGGCCCGGAGGAAACACCATATATTTT
cdr3_aa: CASTGPGGNTIYF

j_call: TRBJ1-1
clone_size: .
d_call: .
v_call: TRBV19
cdr3_nt: TGTGCCAGTAGAGCGGGCGCTGGGACTGAAGCTTTCTTT
cdr3_aa: CASRAGAGTEAFF

j_call: TRBJ1-1
clone_size: .
d_call: .
v_call: TRBV6-2/TRBV6-3
cdr3_nt: TGTGCCAGCAGTCTCAGGAAGAACACTGAAGCTTTCTTT
cdr3_aa: CASSLRKNTEAFF

j_call: TRBJ1-1
clone_size: .
d_call: .
v_call: TRBV7-2
cdr3_nt: TGTGCCAGCAGCCCCCGTCTACCTTCGGAAGCTTTCTTT
cdr3_aa: CASSPRLPSEAFF

j_call: TRBJ2-7
clone_size: .
d_call: TRBD1
v_call: TRBV29-1
cdr3_nt: TGCAGCGCGTGGAAAGGGGGCGAAAACGAGCAGTACTTC
cdr3_aa: CSAWKGGENEQYF

j_call: TRBJ2-7
clone_size: .
d_call: TRBD1
v_call: TRBV28
cdr3_nt: TGTGCCAGCAGTTGGACAGGGGATCTAGGGGCCTACGAGCAGTACTTC
cdr3_aa: CASSWTGDLGAYEQYF

j_call: TRBJ1-1
clone_size: .
d_call: .
v_call: TRBV2
cdr3_nt: TGTGCCAGCATTGAACATCCGAACACTGAAGCTTTCTTT
cdr3_aa: CASIEHPNTEAFF

j_call: TRBJ1-5
clone_size: .
d_call: TRBD1
v_call: TRBV5-1
cdr3_nt: TGCGCCAGCAGCTTGGGTTCCGGGACAGAAAATAGCAATCAGCCCCAGCATTTT
cdr3_aa: CASSLGSGTENSNQPQHF

j_call: TRBJ1-3
clone_size: .
d_call: .
v_call: TRBV9
cdr3_nt: TGTGCCAGCAGCTCCAGGGTCTCTGGAAACACCATATATTTT
cdr3_aa: CASSSRVSGNTIYF

j_call: TRBJ1-5
clone_size: .
d_call: .
v_call: TRBV30
cdr3_nt: TGTGCCTGGAGTCTACAGGTAGCAAATCAGCCCCAGCATTTT
cdr3_aa: CAWSLQVANQPQHF

j_call: TRBJ1-2
clone_size: .
d_call: .
v_call: TRBV30
cdr3_nt: TGTGCCTGGAGAGGCAGGGGAAACTATGGCTACACCTTC
cdr3_aa: CAWRGRGNYGYTF

j_call: TRBJ1-5
clone_size: .
d_call: TRBD1
v_call: TRBV5-4
cdr3_nt: TGTGCCAGCAGCCTCGACAGGGGTATTAATCAGCCCCAGCATTTT
cdr3_aa: CASSLDRGINQPQHF